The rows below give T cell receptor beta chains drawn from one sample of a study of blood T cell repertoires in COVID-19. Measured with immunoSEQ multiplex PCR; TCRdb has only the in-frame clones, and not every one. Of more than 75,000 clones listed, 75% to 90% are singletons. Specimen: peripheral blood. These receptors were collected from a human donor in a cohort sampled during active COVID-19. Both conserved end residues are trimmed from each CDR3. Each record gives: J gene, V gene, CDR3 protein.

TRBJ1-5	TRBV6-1	ASSEGAGGTQPQH
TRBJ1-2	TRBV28	ASSLGSTGKHYGYT
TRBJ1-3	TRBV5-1	ASSLDGAAVGNTIY
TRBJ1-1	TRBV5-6	ASSWRTIRDRGLSTEAF
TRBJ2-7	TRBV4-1	ASSQRTSGYEQY
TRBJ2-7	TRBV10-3	AISESRGQNYEQY
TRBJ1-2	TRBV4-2	ASSQYPGTGQLYGYT
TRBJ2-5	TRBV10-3	AISDRTRGHQETQY
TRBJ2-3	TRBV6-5	ASGLAGGTDTQY
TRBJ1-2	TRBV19	ASSMEGQGLNYGYT
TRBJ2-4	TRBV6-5	ASSSYDRGKNIQY
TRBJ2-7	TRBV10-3	AIRWGDEQY
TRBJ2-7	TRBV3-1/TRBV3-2	ASSLGTSVGEQY
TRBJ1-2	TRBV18	ASSPDEDYGYT
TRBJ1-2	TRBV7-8	ASSLDWTGNGYT
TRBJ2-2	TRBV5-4	ASRTGNTGELF
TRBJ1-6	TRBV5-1	ASSKNPGQDNSPLH
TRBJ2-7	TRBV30	AWSVSGLSYEQY
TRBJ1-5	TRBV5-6	ASSPGGSNQPQH
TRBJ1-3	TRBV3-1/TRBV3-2	ASSQDPTPGNTIY
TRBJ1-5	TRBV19	ASSTTGGYQPQH
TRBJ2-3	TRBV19	ASALLQGGTDTQY
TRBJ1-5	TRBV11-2	ASSLGRGGNQPQH
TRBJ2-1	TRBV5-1	ASTDSHNEQF
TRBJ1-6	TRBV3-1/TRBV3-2	ATQKRDSYNSPLH
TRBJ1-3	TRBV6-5	ASSKDRQRGNTIY
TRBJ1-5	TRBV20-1	SASRGGTPNQPQH
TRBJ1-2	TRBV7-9	ASSRGLGTGDGYT
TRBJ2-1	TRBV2	ASSERLAGYNEQF
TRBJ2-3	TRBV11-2	ASSLAGWETDTQY
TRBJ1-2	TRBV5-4	ASSSKGLNYGYT
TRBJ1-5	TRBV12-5	ASGFTVNQPQH
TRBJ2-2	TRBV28	ASSFDGRTAASGELF
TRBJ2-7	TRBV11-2	ASSPNGAGSLNEQY
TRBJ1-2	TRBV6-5	ASIMLGTGVYGYT
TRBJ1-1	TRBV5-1	ASSPSAGSTEAF
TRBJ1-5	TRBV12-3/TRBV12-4	ASSQGFQPQH